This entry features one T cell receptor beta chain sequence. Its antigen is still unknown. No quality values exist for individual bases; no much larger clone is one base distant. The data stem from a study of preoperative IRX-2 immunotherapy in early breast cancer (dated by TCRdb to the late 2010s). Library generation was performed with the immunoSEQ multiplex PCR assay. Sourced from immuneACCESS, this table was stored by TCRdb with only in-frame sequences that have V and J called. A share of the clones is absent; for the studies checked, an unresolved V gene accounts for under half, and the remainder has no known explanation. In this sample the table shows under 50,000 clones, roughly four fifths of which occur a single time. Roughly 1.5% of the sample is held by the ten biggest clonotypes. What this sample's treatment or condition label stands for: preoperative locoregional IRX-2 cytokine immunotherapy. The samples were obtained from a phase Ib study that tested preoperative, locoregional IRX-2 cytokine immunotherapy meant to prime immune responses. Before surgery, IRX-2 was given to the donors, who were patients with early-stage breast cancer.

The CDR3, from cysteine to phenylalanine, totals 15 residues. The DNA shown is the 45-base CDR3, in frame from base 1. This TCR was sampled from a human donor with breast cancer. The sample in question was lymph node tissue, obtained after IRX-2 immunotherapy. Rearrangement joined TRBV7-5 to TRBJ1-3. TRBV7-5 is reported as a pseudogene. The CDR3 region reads CASSGWGRSGNTIYF. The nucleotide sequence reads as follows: TGTGCCAGCAGCGGATGGGGTCGCTCTGGAAACACCATATATTTT.